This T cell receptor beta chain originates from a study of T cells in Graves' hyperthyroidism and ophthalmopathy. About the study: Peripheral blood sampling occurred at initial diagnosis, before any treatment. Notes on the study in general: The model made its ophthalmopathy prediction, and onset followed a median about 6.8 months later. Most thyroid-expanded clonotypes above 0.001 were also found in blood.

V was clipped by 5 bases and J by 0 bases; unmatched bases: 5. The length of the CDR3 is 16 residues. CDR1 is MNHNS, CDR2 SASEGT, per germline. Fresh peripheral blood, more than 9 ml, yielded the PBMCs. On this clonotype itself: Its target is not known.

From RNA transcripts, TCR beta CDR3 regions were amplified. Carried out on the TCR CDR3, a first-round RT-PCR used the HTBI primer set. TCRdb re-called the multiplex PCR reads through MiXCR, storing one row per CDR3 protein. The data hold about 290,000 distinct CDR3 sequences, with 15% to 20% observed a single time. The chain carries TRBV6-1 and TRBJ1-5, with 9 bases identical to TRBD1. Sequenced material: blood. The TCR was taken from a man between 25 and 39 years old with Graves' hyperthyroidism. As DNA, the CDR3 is TGTGCCAGCAGTAGGGACAGGGCCCATAGCAATCAGCCCCAGCATTTT. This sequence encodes CASSRDRAHSNQPQHF.